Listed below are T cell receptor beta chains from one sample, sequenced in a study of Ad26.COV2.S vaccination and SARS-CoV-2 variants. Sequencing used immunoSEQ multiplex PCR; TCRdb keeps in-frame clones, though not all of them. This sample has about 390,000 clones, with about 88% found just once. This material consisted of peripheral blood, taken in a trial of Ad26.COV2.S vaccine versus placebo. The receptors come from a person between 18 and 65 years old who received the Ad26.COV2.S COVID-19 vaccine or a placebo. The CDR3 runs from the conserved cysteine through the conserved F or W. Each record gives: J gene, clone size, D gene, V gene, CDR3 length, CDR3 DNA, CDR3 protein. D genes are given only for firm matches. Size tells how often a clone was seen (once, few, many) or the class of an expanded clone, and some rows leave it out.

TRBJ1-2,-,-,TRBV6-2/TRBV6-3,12,TGTGCCAGCAGTTACTCCGCCGGGACCAGTTCCTTC,CASSYSAGTSSF
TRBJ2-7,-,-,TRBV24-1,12,TGTGCCACCAGAGACATCTCCTACGAGCAGTACTTC,CATRDISYEQYF
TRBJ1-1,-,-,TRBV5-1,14,TGCGCCAGCAGCTTGTTTAGTGCGAACACTGAAGCTTTCTTT,CASSLFSANTEAFF
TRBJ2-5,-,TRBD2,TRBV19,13,TGTGCCAGTAGTTTCAGCGGGGCGGAGACCCAGTACTTC,CASSFSGAETQYF
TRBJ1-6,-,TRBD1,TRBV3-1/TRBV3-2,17,TGTGCCAGCAGCCACGGACAGGGGTTCTTCGATAATTCACCCCTCCACTTT,CASSHGQGFFDNSPLHF
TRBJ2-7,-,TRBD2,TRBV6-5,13,TGTGCCAGCAAGCGGGGGGTATTCTACGAGCAGTACTTC,CASKRGVFYEQYF
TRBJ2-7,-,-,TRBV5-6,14,TGTGCCAGCAGTTCCTCCGGGGCCCTAACAAGCAAGTACTTC,CASSSSGALTSKYF
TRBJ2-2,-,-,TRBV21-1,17,TGTGCCAGCAGCAAAGCGACGGGACAGGGTGGAACCGGGGAGCTGTTTTTT,CASSKATGQGGTGELFF
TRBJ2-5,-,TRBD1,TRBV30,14,TGTGCCTGGAGTTTTACAGGGGGTATGGAGACCCAGTACTTC,CAWSFTGGMETQYF
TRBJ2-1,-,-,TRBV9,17,TGTGCCAGCAGCGTACCCCTAGTGAGGGGCTTTGCACGTGAGCAGTTCTTC,CASSVPLVRGFAREQFF
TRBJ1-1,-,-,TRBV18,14,TGTGCCAGCTCACTCGGGACCCTCGACACTGAAGCTTTCTTT,CASSLGTLDTEAFF
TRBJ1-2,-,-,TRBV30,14,TGTGCCTGGACTCAAGGGGCCGGTTTCCTCGGCTACACCTTC,CAWTQGAGFLGYTF
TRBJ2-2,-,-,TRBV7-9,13,TGTGCCAGCAGCTTATCAGGCGCCGGGGAGCTGTTTTTT,CASSLSGAGELFF
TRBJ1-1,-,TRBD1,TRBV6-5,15,TGTGCCAGCAGCCCACAGGGGTTTGGGAACACTGAAGCTTTCTTT,CASSPQGFGNTEAFF
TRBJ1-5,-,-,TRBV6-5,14,TGTGCCAGCAGTTACTCCCCAGTAAATCAGCCCCAGCATTTT,CASSYSPVNQPQHF
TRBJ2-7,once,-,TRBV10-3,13,TGTGCCATCAGTGAGTCTGTAGCGAGGGAGCAGTACTTC,CAISESVAREQYF
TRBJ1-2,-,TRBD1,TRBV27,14,TGTGCCAGCAGGCGGGACAGCCCACACTATGGCTACACCTTC,CASRRDSPHYGYTF
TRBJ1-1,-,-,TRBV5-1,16,TGCGCCAGCAGCTTGGTAGCCGGACAGCGATTCTCTGAAGCTTTCTTT,CASSLVAGQRFSEAFF
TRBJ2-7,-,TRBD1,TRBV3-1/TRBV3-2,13,TGTGCCAGCAGCCCGAGACAGGGCTACGAGCAGTACTTC,CASSPRQGYEQYF
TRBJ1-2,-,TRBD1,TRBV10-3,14,TGTGCCATCAGTGGGGACAGGGCCGACTATGGCTACACCTTC,CAISGDRADYGYTF
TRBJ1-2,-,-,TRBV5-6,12,TGTGCCAGCAGCTGGGGGTGGCGGTCCCACACCTTC,CASSWGWRSHTF
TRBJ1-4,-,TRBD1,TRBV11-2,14,TGTGCCAGCAGCAAAAGGGGGCTGAACGAAAAACTGTTTTTT,CASSKRGLNEKLFF
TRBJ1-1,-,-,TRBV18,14,TGTGCCAGCTCACCAACGGTGGGAGGCACTGAAGCTTTCTTT,CASSPTVGGTEAFF
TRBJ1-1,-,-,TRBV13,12,TGTGCCAGCAGGCAGACGAACACTGAAGCTTTCTTT,CASRQTNTEAFF
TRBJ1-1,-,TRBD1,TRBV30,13,TGTGCCTGGGGGACAGGGGCAGGCCCTGAAGCTTTCTTT,CAWGTGAGPEAFF
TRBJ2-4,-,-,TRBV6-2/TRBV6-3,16,TGTGCCAGCAGTCCCCCCCCGGGGTTGGGCAAAAACATTCAGTACTTC,CASSPPPGLGKNIQYF